One and the same sample provided the 18 T cell receptor beta chains below, sequenced in a study of blood T cell repertoires in COVID-19. This table comes from immunoSEQ multiplex PCR, and its TCRdb copy is limited to in-frame clones, with some not included. Of about 130,000 clones listed, around 82% are singletons. Sequencing was carried out using peripheral blood. These receptors originate from a woman in her 30s who had recovered from COVID-19.

The V call is TRBV6-5, the J call TRBJ1-2, with D unclear. Germline assignment: CDR1 MNHEY and CDR2 SVGAGI. V was trimmed by 6 bases and J by 4 bases, leaving 15 bases between them. CDR3 length equals 14 residues. CDR3 in DNA: TGTGCCAGCAGGGAGAGGGAGACCCTCTATGGCTACACCTTC. It encodes CASRERETLYGYTF.

V usage is TRBV27 and J usage is TRBJ2-7, with D possibly being TRBD1 (6 bases). The germline V gene has CDR1 MNHEY and CDR2 SMNVEV (reference sequence). There are 15 residues in the CDR3. V lost 4 bases and J 0 bases, leaving 13 bases between the germline ends. CDR3 amino acids: CASSSPTGSSYEQYF. Here the CDR3 DNA reads TGTGCCAGCAGTTCTCCGACAGGTAGCTCCTACGAGCAGTACTTC.

This clone occurred once. V is TRBV4-1 and J is TRBJ2-7, with 7 positions matching TRBD1. Germline trimming cut 3 bases from V and 5 bases from J; bases unmatched to any gene: 1. Germline V gene data show CDR1 as MGHRA and CDR2 as YSYEKL. The CDR3 is 12 amino acids. The CDR3 nucleotides are TGCGCCAGCAGCCAGACAGGGAACGAGCAGTACTTC. This sequence encodes CASSQTGNEQYF.

The rearrangement uses TRBV6-5 and TRBJ1-2; TRBD1 matches 10 bases. The germline gives CDR1 MNHEY, CDR2 SVGAGI. The CDR3 spans 14 residues. Losses at the gene ends were 6 bases for V and 8 bases for J; bases not matched to a gene: 9. CDR3 region: CASRQTGGARGYTF. DNA of the CDR3: TGTGCCAGCAGACAGACAGGGGGCGCGCGGGGCTACACCTTC.

This clone was seen a handful of times. The CDR3 DNA is TGCACCAGCAGCCAAGATCCCCCCCGGACTTTCTCCTACGAGCAGTACTTC. It specifies CTSSQDPPRTFSYEQYF. V and J are TRBV1 and TRBJ2-7; no check of the table's D call, TRBD2, against the DNA was made. TRBV1 is marked as a pseudogene. CDR3 length: 17 residues.

On this clone: Other nucleotide sequences in the sample specify the same CDR3. This chain connects TRBV12-3 or TRBV12-4 to TRBJ2-5, with D unclear. V shed 1 base and J shed 3 bases, with 6 bases lying between them. The CDR3 consists of 13 residues. The CDR3, as DNA: TGTGCCAGCAGTTTAGGGCGGAAAGAGACCCAGTACTTC. It is translated as CASSLGRKETQYF.

The chain links TRBV27 to TRBJ2-1, with TRBD1 as a possible D gene (6 bases). V was shortened by 5 bases and J by 7 bases, with 18 bases between the two germline ends. Germline V lookup: CDR1 MNHEY, CDR2 SMNVEV (reference sequence). This CDR3 has 15 residues. The CDR3 protein is CASSPYRDIANEQFF. CDR3 DNA: TGTGCCAGCAGTCCGTACCGGGACATAGCTAATGAGCAGTTCTTC.

The rearrangement links TRBV12-3 or TRBV12-4 to TRBJ1-2; weak D call: TRBD1 (6 bases). V was cut by 6 bases and J by 6 bases, with 8 bases left in between. This CDR3 has 11 residues. The CDR3 coding sequence is TGTGCCAGCAGGACAGGCCATGGCTACACCTTC. This translates into CASRTGHGYTF.

The CDR3 coding sequence is TGTGCCAGCAGCTTTTATGAAACCCGCGACGAGCAGTACTTC. This translates into CASSFYETRDEQYF. The chain employs TRBV5-6 and TRBJ2-7; D not certain. The germline gives CDR1 SGHDT, CDR2 YYEEEE. This CDR3 is built from 14 residues. V lost 2 bases and J lost 5, with 14 bases in between.

CDR3 bases: TGTGCCAGCAGCGTAGTAGGGCAGGGTCATGGCTACACCTTC. The encoded protein is CASSVVGQGHGYTF. The V call is TRBV9, the J call TRBJ1-2; D perhaps matches TRBD1 (5 bases). Deletions cut 0 bases from V and 6 bases from J, with 12 bases between. The CDR3 consists of 14 residues. Germline V CDR1 and CDR2: SGDLS, YYNGEE.

Only one count was recorded for this clone. The chain is built from TRBV6-5 and TRBJ1-1, with 8 bases identical to TRBD1. Trimming cost V 4 bases and J 5 bases; bases outside gene matches: 9. In germline, CDR1 is MNHEY, CDR2 SVGAGI. This CDR3 has 15 amino acids. The CDR3 coding sequence is TGTGCCAGCAGTTCCGCAGGGGGCGGAGGAACTGAAGCTTTCTTT. Translated: CASSSAGGGGTEAFF.

The chain recombines TRBV3-1 (or the pseudogene TRBV3-2) with TRBJ2-5; tentative D call: TRBD2 (5 bases). The CDR3 covers 15 residues. V was cut by 4 bases and J by 3 bases, with 15 bases left in between. Germline V gene lookup returns CDR1 LGHDT and CDR2 YNNKEL (reference sequence). This chain's CDR3 is CASSPRLGRKETQYF. The DNA of the CDR3 is TGTGCCAGCAGCCCACGTTTGGGGAGAAAAGAGACCCAGTACTTC.

This clone was counted a few times. V usage is TRBV30 and J usage is TRBJ1-5; 8 nucleotides match TRBD1. V trimming: 2 bases; J trimming: 3 bases; junction bases outside the gene matches: 6. The CDR3 consists of 15 residues. Germline V CDR1 and CDR2: GTSNPN, SVGIG (reference sequence). DNA for the CDR3: TGTGCCTGGAGTCCCCTGGGACAGGACAATCAGCCCCAGCATTTT. It encodes CAWSPLGQDNQPQHF.

This clone is a singleton in its sample. The chain uses TRBV7-2 and TRBJ2-5, with a possible D match to TRBD1 (6 bases). Germline values: CDR1 SGHTA, CDR2 FQGNSA. The CDR3 loop spans 14 amino acids. Trimming shortened V by 6 bases and J by 4 bases, and 15 bases separated the two germline ends. The CDR3 region is CASSPRGPRETQYF. In nucleotides, the CDR3 is TGTGCCAGCAGTCCCAGGGGCCCTCGAGAGACCCAGTACTTC.

V is TRBV4-2 and J is TRBJ2-1; tentatively, D is TRBD2 (5 bases). V was clipped by 0 bases and J by 3 bases, with 15 bases between them. This CDR3 has 17 residues. Germline V gives CDR1 LGHNA, CDR2 YNFKEQ. The CDR3 loop is CASSQDRGDIYYNEQFF. Here the CDR3 DNA reads TGTGCCAGCAGCCAAGACCGGGGAGACATCTACTACAATGAGCAGTTCTTC.

The chain uses TRBV6-5 and TRBJ1-1; no clear D gene. V gave up 7 bases and J gave up 7 bases, with 16 bases separating them. The CDR3 is 13 residues long. The germline CDR1 and CDR2 sequences are MNHEY and SVGAGI. DNA of the CDR3: TGTGCCAGCAACCCTACAGAGTACAGTGAAGCTTTCTTT. This codes for CASNPTEYSEAFF.

The chain uses TRBV11-3 and TRBJ2-2, with 9 bases that match TRBD1. Germline V gene sequence: CDR1 SGHNT, CDR2 YENEEA. With V trimmed by 5 bases and J by 6 bases, 4 bases remained unmatched. This CDR3 is built from 14 residues. Here the CDR3 DNA reads TGTGCCAGCAGCCGGGGACAGGGATCCGGGGAGCTGTTTTTT. Its protein is CASSRGQGSGELFF.

The V gene is TRBV9, the J gene TRBJ2-5; 8 bases align to TRBD1. The CDR3 has 14 residues. Germline assignment: CDR1 SGDLS and CDR2 YYNGEE. V trimming: 2 bases; J trimming: 2 bases; junction bases outside the gene matches: 2. The CDR3 DNA is TGTGCCAGCAGCGTCGACAGGGGACAAGAGACCCAGTACTTC. This encodes CASSVDRGQETQYF.